The T cell receptor (beta chain) described here comes from a study of cytomegalovirus exposure and HLA in healthy donors. The V end lost 0 bases, the J end lost 0 bases, and 10 bases lay between the germline ends. CDR1 and CDR2 from the germline V gene are SGDLS and YYNGEE. The CDR3 loop spans 16 amino acids. Both 60 Vbeta primers and 13 Jbeta primers went into the PCR. Measured with immunoSEQ multiplex PCR; TCRdb has only the in-frame clones, and not every one. Of some 240,000 clones listed, approximately 91% are singletons. This receptor was taken from a girl aged 2 to 10 in good health and CMV-seronegative. The sequenced sample consisted of PBMCs. This rearrangement joins TRBV9 to TRBJ2-4; D perhaps matches TRBD2 (5 bases). For the CDR3, the DNA is TGTGCCAGCAGCGTAGCCGGAGGACTAGCCAAAAACATTCAGTACTTC. Translated, it gives CASSVAGGLAKNIQYF. Using reference TRBV9 and TRBJ2-4 for the parts outside the CDR3, the full variable domain is DSGVTQTPKHLITATGQRVTLRCSPRSGDLSVYWYQQSLDQGLQFLIQYYNGEERAKGNILERFSAQQFPDLHSELNLSSLELGDSALYFCASSVAGGLAKNIQYFGAGTRLSVL.